The present entry profiles one T cell receptor beta chain with its context. Its antigen is unidentified. The CDR3 contains 13 residues. V was cut by 2 bases and J by 4 bases, with 8 bases left in between. Germline V lookup: CDR1 MDHEN, CDR2 SYDVKM. The sample comes from a study of OX40 agonist ivuxolimab in advanced cancers. Turning to the study itself: Patients received ivuxolimab, an intravenous treatment, every 2 weeks at 0.01 to 10 mg/kg. Prior checkpoint blockade (anti-PD-1, anti-PD-L1 or anti-CTLA-4) was permitted; approximately 40% had it. Broader study findings: Undetermined was the antigen specificity of the expanded peripheral T cells.

Sequencing used immunoSEQ multiplex PCR; TCRdb keeps in-frame clones, though not all of them. The table lists 25,000 or so clones, under 90% of them singletons. The source of this sequence is an adult with an advanced solid tumor such as melanoma, head and neck, liver or kidney cancer. The gene calls are TRBV28 and TRBJ1-1; tentatively, D is TRBD1 (6 bases). Material: CD4+ or CD8+ T cells sorted from blood, obtained in a trial of the OX40 agonist ivuxolimab. The CDR3 coding sequence is TGTGCCAGCAGTTTAATAGGGGGCACTGAAGCTTTCTTT. Residues: CASSLIGGTEAFF.